The source of this T cell receptor (beta chain) is a study of blood T cell repertoires in COVID-19 (TCRdb year 2020). With respect to the entire study: Samples covering the acute and convalescent phases of COVID-19 were provided by collaborators in the United States, Italy and Spain. The material from the prospective study consisted of cDNA or gDNA derived from T cells, B-cell-depleted T cells, or PBMCs. Deeply sampled blood TCRbeta repertoires from subjects exposed to, actively infected with, or recovered from COVID-19 were included in the dataset. A freely available public database, intended as a resource for researchers studying the immune response to SARS-CoV-2, is where the repertoires were released. The samples were drawn from two sources: the first 160 participants of the ongoing ImmuneRACE study, and 1,200 or so subjects contributed by 6 global collaborators. A de-identified subject ID, COVID-19 status, age in years and sex were almost always included in the sample metadata. HLA class I and class II types, where available, came from metadata supplied by the sample provider rather than from assay-based typing.

Remarks on this clone: Its antigen specificity is not known. No per-base quality is available; no much larger clone lies one base away.

The germline V gene (reference sequence) sets CDR1 to MNHEY and CDR2 to SMNVEV. V is shortened by 1 base, J by 0 bases, and the region joining them spans 11 bases. The CDR3 numbers 16 residues from cysteine through phenylalanine. Left in the record is the CDR3 DNA by itself, 48 bases read in frame from the first base. The collaborating institutions used their own protocols to collect whole blood in K2EDTA tubes. Collaborator samples were shipped for TCRbeta analysis as frozen whole blood, isolated PBMCs, or DNA extracted from either sample type. TCRbeta CDR3 regions were amplified from genomic DNA using the immunoSEQ Assay, a bias-controlled multiplex PCR. For the original study's pipeline: The number of nucleated cells in each sample was estimated by amplification of reference gene primers within the assay. To quantify the absolute abundance of each unique TCRbeta CDR3 rearrangement, sequence reads were collapsed and filtered. For each sample, productive Simpson clonality was calculated as the square root of Simpson's diversity index across productive rearrangements. The immuneACCESS repertoire file appears here via TCRdb, limited to in-frame rearrangements. These files lack a portion of the clones; in checked studies, under half of the deficit traces to unresolved V genes, and the cause of the others is not known. The D gene and trimming were derived from the DNA, and the V and J assignments and clone size from that table. The sample table lists some 25,000 clones, about nine tenths of them with a count of one. The ten largest clones represent 9% to 10% of the sample.

The research as a whole found: How much clinical and demographic metadata was included differed by source and by participant, and the metadata was provided uncurated.

The TCR comes from a man in his sixties or seventies with acute or convalescent COVID-19. Recombination connected TRBV27 to TRBJ2-3; TRBD2 is perhaps the D gene, given 6 matching bases. Sequencing was performed on peripheral blood. The DNA is as follows: TGTGCCAGCAGTTTATTACCGGGAGTTAGCACAGATACGCAGTATTTT. Its protein reads: CASSLLPGVSTDTQYF.